This TCR beta chain originates from a study of neurological immune-mediated disorders. Findings and caveats of the study: As far as clinical or MRI features were concerned, none was associated with the multiple sclerosis repertoire cluster. None of the CDR3 amino acid sequences of expanded clones were shared across subjects, and this suggested private repertoires in all groups. Phylogenetic grouping put 18 of 34 multiple sclerosis patients' repertoires into one related-CDR3 cluster, a possible signature. Healthy controls had more TCR clonal expansion than multiple sclerosis, which showed the least, whereas HTLV-1-associated myelopathy showed the most.

TCRdb fed the 5' RACE reads into MiXCR, producing one record per CDR3 protein. The profile shows tens of thousands of distinct CDR3 sequences, roughly 2% of them singletons. Comment on this clonotype: The antigen remains unidentified.

V shed 1 base and J shed 1 base, with 7 bases lying between them. CDR1 and CDR2 from the germline V gene are KGHSH and LQKENI. The CDR3 is 14 amino acids. This rearrangement joins TRBV18 to TRBJ1-1; maybe TRBD1 (6 bases). The sequenced sample was PBMCs. The sequence came from a woman aged 40-49 years with multiple sclerosis. CDR3 loop: CASSPRTANTEAFF. As DNA, the CDR3 is TGTGCCAGCTCACCACGGACAGCGAACACTGAAGCTTTCTTT.